The T cell receptor beta chain under discussion was sequenced for a study of cytomegalovirus exposure and HLA in healthy donors. The primer mix had 60 Vbeta and 13 Jbeta primers. Generated by immunoSEQ multiplex PCR, the TCRdb table keeps only in-frame clones and is missing some. The sample records fewer than 200,000 clones, about 70% being singletons. CDR1 and CDR2 from the germline V gene are MNHEY and SMNVEV (reference sequence). With 5 bases clipped from V and 4 bases from J, the junction kept 10 bases outside the gene matches. The CDR3 totals 17 residues. What was sequenced was PBMCs. This chain links TRBV27 with TRBJ2-1; 11 nucleotides agree with TRBD1. This receptor was identified in a woman under 40 in good health and CMV-seronegative. The CDR3 spells CASSTGQGARGYNEQFF. The CDR3, as DNA: TGTGCCAGCAGTACAGGACAGGGGGCAAGAGGATACAATGAGCAGTTCTTC.